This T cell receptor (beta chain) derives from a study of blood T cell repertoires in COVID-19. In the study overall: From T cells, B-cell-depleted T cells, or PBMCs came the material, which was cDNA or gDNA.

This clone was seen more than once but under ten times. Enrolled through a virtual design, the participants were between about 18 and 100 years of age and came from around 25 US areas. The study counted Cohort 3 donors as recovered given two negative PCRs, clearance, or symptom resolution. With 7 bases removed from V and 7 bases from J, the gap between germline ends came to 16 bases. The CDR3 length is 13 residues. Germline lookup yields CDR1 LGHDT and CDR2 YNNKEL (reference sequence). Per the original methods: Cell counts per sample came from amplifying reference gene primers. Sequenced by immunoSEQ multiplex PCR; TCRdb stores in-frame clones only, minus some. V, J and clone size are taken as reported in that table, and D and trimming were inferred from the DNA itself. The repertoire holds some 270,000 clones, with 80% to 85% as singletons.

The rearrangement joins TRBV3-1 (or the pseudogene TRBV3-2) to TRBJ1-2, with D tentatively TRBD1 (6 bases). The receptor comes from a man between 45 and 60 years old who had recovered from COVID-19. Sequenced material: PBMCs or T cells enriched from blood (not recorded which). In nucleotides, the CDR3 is TGTGCCAGCAATTTGGCAGGGGCTGCTGGCTACACCTTC. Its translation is CASNLAGAAGYTF.